A selection of T cell receptor beta chains follows, all from one sample in a study of blood T cell repertoires in COVID-19. Assay used: immunoSEQ multiplex PCR; TCRdb lists only in-frame clones, some missing. This sample carries 50,000 to 70,000 clones, 84% of them seen once, and the ten largest clones take 17%. The source material was peripheral blood. All receptors derive from a man between 65 and 85 years old with active COVID-19. The CDR3 runs from the conserved cysteine through the conserved F or W. A D gene is named only where the DNA matches it firmly. Clone size is stated in some rows and not others, as once, few, many or a class when expanded.

v_call: TRBV2
j_call: TRBJ1-1
clone_size: -
d_call: -
cdr3_nt: TGTGCCAGCAGTGAAGCAGGGTTGGACTACACTGAAGCTTTCTTT
cdr3_aa: CASSEAGLDYTEAFF

v_call: TRBV6-2/TRBV6-3
j_call: TRBJ2-7
clone_size: -
d_call: TRBD2
cdr3_nt: TGTGCCAGCAGTTACTCGACACTAGCGGGAGGCTACGAGCAGTACTTC
cdr3_aa: CASSYSTLAGGYEQYF

v_call: TRBV5-4
j_call: TRBJ2-7
clone_size: -
d_call: TRBD1
cdr3_nt: TGTGCCAGCAGCTTGGCCGGTGGCAGGGGGCTCGAGCAGTACTTC
cdr3_aa: CASSLAGGRGLEQYF

v_call: TRBV11-2
j_call: TRBJ2-5
clone_size: -
d_call: TRBD2
cdr3_nt: TGTGCCAGCAGCGCTAGCGGGAGTGAGACCCAGTACTTC
cdr3_aa: CASSASGSETQYF

v_call: TRBV15
j_call: TRBJ2-1
clone_size: -
d_call: -
cdr3_nt: TGTGCCACCGGTAGGGGGACAAGGGATGAGCAGTTCTTC
cdr3_aa: CATGRGTRDEQFF

v_call: TRBV7-9
j_call: TRBJ2-5
clone_size: -
d_call: -
cdr3_nt: TGTGCCAGCAGTCGCCCGGGTAATTGGTTGGAGACCCAGTACTTC
cdr3_aa: CASSRPGNWLETQYF

v_call: TRBV12-3/TRBV12-4
j_call: TRBJ1-1
clone_size: -
d_call: TRBD1
cdr3_nt: TGTGCCAGCGGACAGGGGATGAACACTGAAGCTTTCTTT
cdr3_aa: CASGQGMNTEAFF

v_call: TRBV21-1
j_call: TRBJ2-5
clone_size: -
d_call: -
cdr3_nt: TGTGCCAGCAGCAAAGAGAGGGGACTAGCGGGCCCGGGAACCTCAAGGAAGACCCAGTACTTC
cdr3_aa: CASSKERGLAGPGTSRKTQYF

v_call: TRBV11-2
j_call: TRBJ1-4
clone_size: -
d_call: -
cdr3_nt: TGTGCCAGCAGCTTAGGGAGGGGTTATAATGAAAAACTGTTTTTT
cdr3_aa: CASSLGRGYNEKLFF

v_call: TRBV5-1
j_call: TRBJ2-3
clone_size: -
d_call: -
cdr3_nt: TGCGCCAGCAGTGACAGAATTAGCACAGATACGCAGTATTTT
cdr3_aa: CASSDRISTDTQYF

v_call: TRBV6-5
j_call: TRBJ1-4
clone_size: once
d_call: -
cdr3_nt: TGTGCCAGCGGTTACTCGGTCAGGGCGGGAGAAAAACTGTTTTTT
cdr3_aa: CASGYSVRAGEKLFF